These T cell receptor beta chains were read from a single sample in a study of T cells in Graves' hyperthyroidism and ophthalmopathy. One entry per CDR3 protein results from TCRdb running MiXCR on the multiplex PCR reads. The repertoire includes some 720,000 distinct CDR3 sequences, about 17% of them detected once, and over 7.5% sits in the top ten. Sample: blood. The receptors derive from a man aged 18 to 35 with Graves' hyperthyroidism. CDR3s include the opening cysteine and the closing phenylalanine or tryptophan. The D gene is left open where the match is weak. Clone size appears in some rows only: once, few, many, or a class for an expanded clone.

d_call j_call v_call clone_size cdr3_nt cdr3_aa
TRBD1 TRBJ1-2 TRBV28 - TGTGCCAGCAGGACAGGGGATAACTATGGCTACACCTTC CASRTGDNYGYTF
- TRBJ2-3 TRBV5-4 few TGTGCCAGCAGCTTGTGGGGCTTTCTCACAGATACGCAGTATTTT CASSLWGFLTDTQYF
TRBD1 TRBJ1-5 TRBV28 few TGTGCCAGCAGAACAGGGGGTATTAGCAATCAGCCCCAGCATTTT CASRTGGISNQPQHF
- TRBJ2-7 TRBV27 many TGTGCCAGCAGTTACCGGGTCGAATACGAGCAGTACTTC CASSYRVEYEQYF
- TRBJ1-1 TRBV25-1 - TGTGCCAGCAGGGGGACGGACGCGAGGAACACTGAAGCTTTCTTT CASRGTDARNTEAFF
- TRBJ2-2 TRBV11-2 few TGTGCCAGCAGCTTAGTCATAGGGGGACCTATCCTTTGGGAGCTGTTTTTT CASSLVIGGPILWELFF
- TRBJ1-5 TRBV20-1 few TGCGTTTTCAATCAGCCCCAGCATTTT CVFNQPQHF
- TRBJ2-7 TRBV30 - TGTGCCTGGAGGGTCGGGGGTAGCGGACCCTACGAGCAGTACTTC CAWRVGGSGPYEQYF
- TRBJ2-1 TRBV12-5 many TGTGCTAGTGGTTTGTTGCTGACAGGTGCCACCTACAATGAGCAGTTCTTC CASGLLLTGATYNEQFF
- TRBJ2-3 TRBV3-1 few TGTGCCAGCAGCCCCTTCCAAAATACGCAGTATTTT CASSPFQNTQYF
TRBD2 TRBJ2-1 TRBV2 many TGTGCCAGCAGTCTAGCGGGAGCCGGGGATGAGCAGTTCTTC CASSLAGAGDEQFF
- TRBJ2-5 TRBV28 many TGTGCCAGCAGGACCCCCGGGATCCAAGAGACCCAGTACTTC CASRTPGIQETQYF
- TRBJ2-7 TRBV30 - TGTGCCTGGAGTGTAGGGGGTCGAGCCTACGAGCAGTACTTC CAWSVGGRAYEQYF
- TRBJ1-1 TRBV6-1 - TGTGCCCACAAGGACCGACCCGAGGCTGAAGCTTTCTTT CAHKDRPEAEAFF
- TRBJ1-3 TRBV9 - TGTGCCAGCAGCGGCCCGGGGGGGTCTGGAAACACCATATATTTT CASSGPGGSGNTIYF
TRBD2 TRBJ2-1 TRBV6-1 - TGTGCCACCGAGGATGTAGCGGGAGGGCACAATGAGCAGTTCTTC CATEDVAGGHNEQFF
- TRBJ2-3 TRBV29-1 few TGCAGCGTTGAAGAGGACTCAGATACGCAGTATTTT CSVEEDSDTQYF
TRBD1 TRBJ2-5 TRBV28 many TGTGCCAGCAAAGGTGATACAGGGGCCCGGAAGACCCAGTACTTC CASKGDTGARKTQYF
- TRBJ1-5 TRBV12-3/TRBV12-4 many TGTGCCAGCAGTCAGACCTCAGGGTACAGCAATCAGCCCCAGCATTTT CASSQTSGYSNQPQHF
TRBD1 TRBJ1-1 TRBV28 few TGTGCCAGCAGCCGGACACCAGGGGGGCCTGAAGCTTTCTTT CASSRTPGGPEAFF
TRBD1 TRBJ2-1 TRBV7-9 many TGTGCCAGCAGCTTGGGGGACAGGGACGGTGAGCAGTTCTTC CASSLGDRDGEQFF
- TRBJ1-5 TRBV20-1 few TGCAGTGCTCGTGCTGGGGGATTTAGCAATCAGCCCCAGCATTTT CSARAGGFSNQPQHF
- TRBJ2-7 TRBV5-6 few TGTGCCAGCAGCCGGAAGGGGACGGACTCCTACGAGCAGTACTTC CASSRKGTDSYEQYF
- TRBJ2-1 TRBV20-1 - TGCAGTGCTATCTCCGCCTCCTGGTCCTACAATGAGCAGTTCTTC CSAISASWSYNEQFF
- TRBJ2-7 TRBV18 many TGTGCCAGCTCACCTGTCGGACAGGCGGGGAACGAGCAGTACTTC CASSPVGQAGNEQYF
- TRBJ2-2 TRBV27 many TGTGCCAGCAGCTTACTGGGGGGCACCGGGGAGCTGTTTTTT CASSLLGGTGELFF
TRBD2 TRBJ2-1 TRBV27 few TGTGCCAGCAGTCTAGCGGGAAGTCCTTACAATGAGCAGTTCTTC CASSLAGSPYNEQFF
TRBD1 TRBJ1-2 TRBV3-1 many TGTGCCAGCAGCCACGGGACAGGTGGGAACTATGGCTACACCTTC CASSHGTGGNYGYTF
- TRBJ2-4 TRBV29-1 - TGCAGCGTTAGGGGCCAGGGAAACATTCAGTACTTC CSVRGQGNIQYF
TRBD1 TRBJ1-5 TRBV30 - TGTGCCTGGAGTGGGGACAGGGGCAATCAGCCCCAGCATTTT CAWSGDRGNQPQHF